The clone carrying this T cell receptor (beta chain) was observed a handful of times. What it recognizes is unknown. This sample also contains other DNA sequences that code for the same CDR3. PCR amplification relied on 60 Vbeta primers (plus 13 Jbeta primers). Sequencing used immunoSEQ multiplex PCR; TCRdb keeps in-frame clones, though not all of them. The sample contains under 150,000 clones, about 86% of which appear only once. The sample belongs to a study of cytomegalovirus exposure and HLA in healthy donors. Notes on the study in general: Follow-up analysis later connected one missense variant in DCLRE1C with trimming of TCR beta V- and J-genes. Analysis performed later found over 15,000 TCR beta sequences associated with HLA alleles at 0.05 false discovery rate.

Germline CDR1 reads SGHDT; CDR2 reads YYEEEE. The CDR3 has 16 amino acids. After removal of 0 bases from V and 0 bases from J, the junction contained 3 bases not matched to a gene. The clonotype originates from a man aged 35 to 55 in good health and CMV-seropositive. The chain employs TRBV5-6 and TRBJ2-3, with 8 bases identical to TRBD1. The sample consisted of PBMCs. CDR3 DNA sequence: TGTGCCAGCAGCTTGGGGACAGGGCTTAGCACAGATACGCAGTATTTT. It specifies CASSLGTGLSTDTQYF.